The T cell receptor (beta chain) under discussion was sequenced for a study of immune evolution from preneoplasia to lung adenocarcinoma. Background on the study: HLA loss of heterozygosity: 6% to 7.5% AIS, approximately 15% MIA, about 35% ADC, none AAH. General observations from the study: Normal lung had highest clonality; later lesions appeared denser, more diverse. Normal lung had the highest top T cell clone frequencies.

Libraries were prepared by immunoSEQ multiplex PCR; TCRdb keeps only in-frame clonotypes and omits some of them. Found here are some 9,200 clones, roughly 88% of them singletons; the top ten hold roughly 5.7%. Trimming removed 2 bases at V and 5 bases at J, with 10 bases between. Per the germline V gene, CDR1 is MDHEN and CDR2 is SYDVKM. The CDR3 consists of 14 residues. In regard to this clone: No antigen is known for it.

The V gene is TRBV28, the J gene TRBJ1-5; D unclear. This receptor was obtained from a person aged 65 to 79 with lung adenocarcinoma. Sequenced: FFPE minimally invasive lung adenocarcinoma tissue. Here the CDR3 reads CASSLISHDQPQHF. The CDR3 DNA reads TGTGCCAGCAGTTTAATATCGCATGATCAGCCCCAGCATTTT.